This T cell receptor beta chain emerged from a study of cytomegalovirus exposure and HLA in healthy donors. The overall study: Early on, a data release was issued that held about 85 million unique TCRs from HLA-typed donors. Study conclusions and caveats: A later analysis linked a missense DCLRE1C variant to TCR beta V- and J-gene trimming. TRBV6-2, TRBV6-3 and some other V segments were excluded as indistinguishable. Sequencing artifact likely explains a cluster of highly shared sequence variants.

Worth noting for this clone: Its matching antigen is unknown. An end of the junction differs from the germline gene, which may be a read error.

Germline loops: CDR1 MNHNS, CDR2 SASEGT. The CDR3 covers 15 residues. Researchers ran the PCR with 60 Vbeta and 13 Jbeta primers. Profiling relied on immunoSEQ multiplex PCR, and the TCRdb table lists in-frame clones only, not all of them. The sample records 120,000 or so clones, approximately 75% being singletons. The rearrangement joins TRBV6-1 to TRBJ1-2; TRBD1 matches at 9 bases. The sample consisted of PBMCs. The receptor was derived from a man aged 25 to 40 in good health and CMV-seronegative. As DNA, the CDR3 is TGTGCCAGCAGCGAAGCCCGGGACAGGGTCTATGGCTACACCTTC. As protein: CASSEARDRVYGYTF.